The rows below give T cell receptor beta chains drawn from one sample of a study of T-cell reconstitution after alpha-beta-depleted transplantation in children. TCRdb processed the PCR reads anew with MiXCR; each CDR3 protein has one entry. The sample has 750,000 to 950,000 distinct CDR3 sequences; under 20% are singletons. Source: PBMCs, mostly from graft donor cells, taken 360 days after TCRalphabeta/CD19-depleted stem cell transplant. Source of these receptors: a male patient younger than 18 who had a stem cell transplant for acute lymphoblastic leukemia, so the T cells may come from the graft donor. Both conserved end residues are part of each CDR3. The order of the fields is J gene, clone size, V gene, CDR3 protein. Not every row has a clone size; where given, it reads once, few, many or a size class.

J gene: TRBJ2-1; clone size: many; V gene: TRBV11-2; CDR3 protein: CASSLTGGEQFF
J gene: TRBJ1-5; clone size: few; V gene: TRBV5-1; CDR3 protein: CASSWTGGWNQPQHF
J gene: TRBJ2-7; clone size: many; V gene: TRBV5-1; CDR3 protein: CASSLDGDYEQYF
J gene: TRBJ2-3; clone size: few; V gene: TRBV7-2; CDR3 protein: CASSSQGWTTSTDTQYF
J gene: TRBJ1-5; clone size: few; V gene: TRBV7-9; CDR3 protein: CASSFLGQNQPQHF
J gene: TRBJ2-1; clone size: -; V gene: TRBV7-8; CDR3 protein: CASSLPSSGSYNEQFF
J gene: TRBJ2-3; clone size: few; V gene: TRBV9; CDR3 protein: CASSVVKREGTDTQYF
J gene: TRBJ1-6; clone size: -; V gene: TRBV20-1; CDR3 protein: CSARDPSTGFLSPLHF
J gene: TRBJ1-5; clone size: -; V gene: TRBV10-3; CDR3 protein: CAISPDWDTAQPQHF
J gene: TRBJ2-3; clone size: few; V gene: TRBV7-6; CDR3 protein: CASSLGNADTQYF
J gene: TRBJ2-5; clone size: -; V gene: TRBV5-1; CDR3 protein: CASSRLGGMETQYF
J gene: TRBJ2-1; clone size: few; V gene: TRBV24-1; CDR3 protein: CATTDGNNEQFF
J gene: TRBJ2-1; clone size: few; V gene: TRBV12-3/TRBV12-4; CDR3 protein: CASSLGALMANEQFF
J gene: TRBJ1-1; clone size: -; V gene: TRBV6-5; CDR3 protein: CASSYSLEGRVYTEAFF
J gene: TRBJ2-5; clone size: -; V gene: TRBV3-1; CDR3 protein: CASIHLAGVKETQYF
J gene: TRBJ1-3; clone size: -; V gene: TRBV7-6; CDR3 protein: CASSSHRQGIRNTIYF
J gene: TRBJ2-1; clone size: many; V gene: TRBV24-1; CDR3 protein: CATSEPTGRLEQFF
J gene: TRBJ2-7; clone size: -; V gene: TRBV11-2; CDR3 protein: CASSAHMTRAYEQYF
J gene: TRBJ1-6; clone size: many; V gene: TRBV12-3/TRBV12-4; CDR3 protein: CASSSGGSLGPDSPLHF
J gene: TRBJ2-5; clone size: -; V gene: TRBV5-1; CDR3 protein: CASSLGPPRGGTETQYF
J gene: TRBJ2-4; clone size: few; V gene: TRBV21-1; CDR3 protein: CASSKDAGGLKNIQYF
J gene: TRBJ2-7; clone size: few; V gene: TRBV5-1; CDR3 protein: CASSLVDRVGYEQYF
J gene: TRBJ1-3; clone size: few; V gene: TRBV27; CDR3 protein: CASTPAGGNTIYF
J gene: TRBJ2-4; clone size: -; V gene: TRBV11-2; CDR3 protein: CASSDRDYLAKNIQYF
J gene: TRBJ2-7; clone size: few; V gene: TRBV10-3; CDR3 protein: CASVRDKNYEQYF
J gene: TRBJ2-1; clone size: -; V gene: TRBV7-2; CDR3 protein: CASSPPLRLEEQFF
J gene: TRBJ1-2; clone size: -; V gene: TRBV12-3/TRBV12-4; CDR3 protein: CASSRGTADGYTF
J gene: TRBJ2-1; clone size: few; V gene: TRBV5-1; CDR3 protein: CASSDRLAGLGGVEQFF
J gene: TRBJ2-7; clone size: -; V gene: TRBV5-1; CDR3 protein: CASSLVAAVSYEQYF
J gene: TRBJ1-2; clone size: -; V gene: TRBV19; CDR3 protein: CASSSTERYGYTF
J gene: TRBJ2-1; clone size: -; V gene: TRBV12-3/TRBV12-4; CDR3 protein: CASSFNSGTYNEQFF
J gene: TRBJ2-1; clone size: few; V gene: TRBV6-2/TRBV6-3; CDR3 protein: CASIRGGTYEQFF
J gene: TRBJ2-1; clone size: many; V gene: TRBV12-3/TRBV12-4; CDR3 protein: CASTLGDFYNEQFF
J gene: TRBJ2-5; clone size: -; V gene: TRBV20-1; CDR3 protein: CSAPRTSVTETQYF
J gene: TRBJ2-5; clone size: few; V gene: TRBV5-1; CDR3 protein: CASSLGLAGPETQYF
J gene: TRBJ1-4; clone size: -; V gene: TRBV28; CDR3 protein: CASSQNPQGLHEKLFF
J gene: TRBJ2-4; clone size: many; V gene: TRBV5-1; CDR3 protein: CASSRGTGWGNIQYF
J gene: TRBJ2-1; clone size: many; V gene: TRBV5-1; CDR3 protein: CASSLATRAGEQFF
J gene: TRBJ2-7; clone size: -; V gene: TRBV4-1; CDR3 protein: CASSQGLRAPYEQYF
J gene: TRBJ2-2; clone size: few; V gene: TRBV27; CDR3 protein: CASSLQKLTLTGELFF
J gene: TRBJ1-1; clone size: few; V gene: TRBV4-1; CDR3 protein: CASSQEFGIRDTEAFF
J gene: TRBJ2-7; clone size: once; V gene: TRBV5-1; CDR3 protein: CSSSFEGGSHEQYF
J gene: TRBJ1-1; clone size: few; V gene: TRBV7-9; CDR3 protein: CASSLQLGPGEAFF
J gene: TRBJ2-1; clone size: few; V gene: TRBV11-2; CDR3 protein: CASSRVPGTLPIEQFF
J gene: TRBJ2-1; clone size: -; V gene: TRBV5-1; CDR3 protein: CASSLIQAGGREQFF
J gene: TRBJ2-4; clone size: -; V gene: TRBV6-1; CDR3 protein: CASTTWTSANIQYF
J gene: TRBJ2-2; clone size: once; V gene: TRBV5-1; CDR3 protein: CASSFWGQGASTGELFF
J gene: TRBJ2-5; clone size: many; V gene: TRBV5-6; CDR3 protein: CASSLFLGSKETQYF
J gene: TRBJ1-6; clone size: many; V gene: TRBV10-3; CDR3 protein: CAIRSGADNSPLHF
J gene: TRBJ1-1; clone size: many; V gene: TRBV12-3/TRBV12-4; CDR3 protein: CASSLARGTEAFF
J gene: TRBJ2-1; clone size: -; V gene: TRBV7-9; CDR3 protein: CASSLRRELAYNEQFF
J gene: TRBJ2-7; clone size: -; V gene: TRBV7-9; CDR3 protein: CASSWGPNSYEQYF
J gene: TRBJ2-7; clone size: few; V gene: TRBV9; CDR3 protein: CASSPRHRDTYEQYF